This TCR beta chain emerged from a study of graft-versus-host responses after intestinal transplantation. Across the whole study: Grafts that recipients had were multivisceral, liver-intestinal, or isolated intestinal transplants. Recipients were all induced with anti-thymocyte globulin, then given tacrolimus and steroids for 3 to 4 years.

Study observations and caveats: The study found high graft-versus-host to host-versus-graft clonal ratios in allografts of patients with graft-donor T cell macrochimerism. The recipient marrow held GvH clones, and some of them showed up first in ileum or blood.

This clone came up once. The antigen is unknown. The germline CDR1 and CDR2 sequences are MDHEN and SYDVKM. The germline V and J ends were trimmed by 4 bases and 3 bases, with 7 bases remaining between them. The CDR3 has 12 residues. Assay used: immunoSEQ multiplex PCR; TCRdb lists only in-frame clones, some missing. The table includes just over 40,000 clones, about 90% detected once. The TCR originated in a human patient who received an intestinal transplant, so some T cells may come from the graft donor. Source: PBMCs, taken 300 to 320 days after intestinal transplant. The chain carries TRBV28 and TRBJ2-7; D remains ambiguous. CDR3 in DNA: TGTGCCAGCAGTTCCTATTACTACGAGCAGTACTTC. Residues: CASSSYYYEQYF.